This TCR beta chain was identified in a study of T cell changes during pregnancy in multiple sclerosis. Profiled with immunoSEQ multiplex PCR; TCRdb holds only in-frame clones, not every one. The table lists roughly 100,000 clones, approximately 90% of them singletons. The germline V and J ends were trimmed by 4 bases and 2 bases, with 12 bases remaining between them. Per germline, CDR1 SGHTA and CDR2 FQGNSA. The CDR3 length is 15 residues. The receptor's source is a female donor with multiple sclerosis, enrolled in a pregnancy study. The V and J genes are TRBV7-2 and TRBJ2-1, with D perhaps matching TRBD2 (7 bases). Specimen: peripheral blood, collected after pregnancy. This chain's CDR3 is CASSYHGGPYNEQFF. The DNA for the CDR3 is TGTGCCAGCAGCTACCACGGGGGGCCCTACAATGAGCAGTTCTTC.